This T cell receptor beta chain was sequenced in a study of beta chain features in type 1 diabetes. Whole-study findings and limits: There was a moderate but significant shortening of TCRB CDR3s in all four CD4+ subsets of Type 1 diabetes patients.

The CDR3 runs 15 residues. CDR1 SGHTA and CDR2 FQGNSA come from the germline V gene. Between the trimmed V and J ends, which lost 5 bases and 0 bases, there was a span of 13 bases. For this clone: Antigen specificity is unknown.

cDNA synthesis used the whole RNA isolate, giving expressed TCRB sequences. Profiled with immunoSEQ multiplex PCR; TCRdb holds only in-frame clones, not every one. The sample carries 310,000 or so clones, roughly a tenth recorded once. The sample comprised central memory CD4+ T cells from blood. The V call is TRBV7-2, the J call TRBJ2-5; either TRBD1 or TRBD2 may fit D (5 bases each). This receptor was taken from a man younger than 40 with type 1 diabetes. The CDR3 bases are TGTGCCAGCAGCGCCCAGTGGGGGTACCAAGAGACCCAGTACTTC. It specifies CASSAQWGYQETQYF.